This T cell receptor beta chain was recorded in a study of breast tumors, draining lymph nodes, adjacent tissues. Study conclusions and caveats: Data fit most tumor T cells coming from lymph node, expanding in tumor. Luminal-like breast cancer showed significantly higher tumor–nontumor repertoire similarity than basal-like.

CDR1 SGDLS and CDR2 YYNGEE come from the germline V gene. This CDR3 contains 15 residues. TCRdb recomputed calls from the multiplex PCR reads with MiXCR, one row per CDR3 protein. The sample holds 17,000 or so distinct CDR3 sequences, around 58% seen once. Comments on this clonotype: Its antigen is currently unknown. A read error may be the cause here, since a much bigger clone is one base away.

The TCR sequence derives from a female donor with breast cancer. Some clones in this sample may be carry-over from other donors' samples. The rearrangement joins TRBV9 to TRBJ2-6; D might be TRBD1 or TRBD2, each matching 5 bases. The sample taken for sequencing was tumor-adjacent breast tissue. The CDR3 reads CASSAHGAGANVPTF. The CDR3 DNA reads as TGTGCCAGCAGCGCACACGGGGCTGGGGCCAACGTCCCGACTTTC.